The clone carrying this T cell receptor (beta chain) turned up a few times. Its antigen remains unidentified. V lost 3 bases and J 0 bases, leaving 26 bases between the germline ends. The CDR3 is 19 residues long. Germline lookup yields CDR1 GTSNPN and CDR2 SVGIG (reference sequence). Every diagnosis used clinical symptoms, serum thyroxine and TRAb, thyroid ultrasound and orbital computed tomography. The PBMCs had their origin in 10 ml of fresh peripheral blood. RNA transcripts served as the template for amplifying TCR beta CDR3 regions. RT-PCR in the first round (using the HTBI primer set) targeted the TCR CDR3. A single record per CDR3 protein comes from TCRdb applying MiXCR to the multiplex PCR reads. This sample has 550,000 to 600,000 distinct CDR3 sequences; about 14% occur once, and the top ten carry about 7%. This sample was included in a study of T cells in Graves' hyperthyroidism and ophthalmopathy. General study points: Most clonotypes expanded in the thyroid (above 0.001) were also present in blood.

The source material was blood. The V and J genes are TRBV30 and TRBJ1-1, with a possible D match to TRBD1 (6 bases). The TCR sequence derives from a woman under 30 with Graves' ophthalmopathy. In DNA, the CDR3 is TGTGCCTGGAGGCTAGGATGGGTACAGGGCCGGGGGGTGAACACTGAAGCTTTCTTT. Amino acids: CAWRLGWVQGRGVNTEAFF.